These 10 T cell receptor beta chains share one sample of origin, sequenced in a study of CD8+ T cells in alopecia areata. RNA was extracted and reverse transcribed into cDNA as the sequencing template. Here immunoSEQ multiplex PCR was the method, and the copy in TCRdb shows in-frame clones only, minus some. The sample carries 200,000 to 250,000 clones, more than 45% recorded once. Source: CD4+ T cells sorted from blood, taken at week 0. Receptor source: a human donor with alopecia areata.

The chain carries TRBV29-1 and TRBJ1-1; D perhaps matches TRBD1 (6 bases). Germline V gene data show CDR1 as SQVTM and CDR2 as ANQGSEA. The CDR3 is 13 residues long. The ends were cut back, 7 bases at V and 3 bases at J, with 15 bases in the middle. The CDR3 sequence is CSAGGGRDTEAFF. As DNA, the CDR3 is TGCAGCGCTGGGGGGGGCCGGGACACTGAAGCTTTCTTT.

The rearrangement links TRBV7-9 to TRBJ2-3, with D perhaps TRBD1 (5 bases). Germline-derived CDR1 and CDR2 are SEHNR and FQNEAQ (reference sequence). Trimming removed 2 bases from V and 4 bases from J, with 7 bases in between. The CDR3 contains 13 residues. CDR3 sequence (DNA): TGTGCCAGCAGCTTAACAGGCGCAGATACGCAGTATTTT. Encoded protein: CASSLTGADTQYF. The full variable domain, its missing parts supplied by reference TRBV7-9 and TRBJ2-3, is DTGVSQNPRHKITKRGQNVTFRCDPISEHNRLYWYRQTLGQGPEFLTYFQNEAQLEKSRLLSDRFSAERPKGSFSTLEIQRTEQGDSAMYLCASSLTGADTQYFGPGTRLTVL.

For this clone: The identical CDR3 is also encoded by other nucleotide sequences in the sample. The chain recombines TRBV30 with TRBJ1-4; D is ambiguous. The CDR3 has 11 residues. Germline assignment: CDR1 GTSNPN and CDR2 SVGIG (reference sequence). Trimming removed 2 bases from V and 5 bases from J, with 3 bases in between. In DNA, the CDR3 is TGTGCCTGGAGTCTAAATGAAAAACTGTTTTTT. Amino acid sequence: CAWSLNEKLFF. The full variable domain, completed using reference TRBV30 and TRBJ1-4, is SQTIHQWPATLVQPVGSPLSLECTVEGTSNPNLYWYRQAAGRGLQLLFYSVGIGQISSEVPQNLSASRPQDRQFILSSKKLLLSDSGFYLCAWSLNEKLFFGSGTQLSVL.

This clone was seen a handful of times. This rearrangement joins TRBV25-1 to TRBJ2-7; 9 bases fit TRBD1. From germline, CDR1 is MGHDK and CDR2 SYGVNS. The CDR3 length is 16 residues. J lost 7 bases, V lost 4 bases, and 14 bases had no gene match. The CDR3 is CASSALLDRGSGEQYF. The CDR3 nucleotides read TGTGCCAGCAGTGCCCTCCTGGACAGGGGCTCGGGTGAGCAGTACTTC.

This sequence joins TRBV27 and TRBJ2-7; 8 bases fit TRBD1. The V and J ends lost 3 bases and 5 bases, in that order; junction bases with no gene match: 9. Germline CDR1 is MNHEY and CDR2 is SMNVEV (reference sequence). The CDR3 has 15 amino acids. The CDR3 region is CASSFRTGKNHEQYF. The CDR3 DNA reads TGTGCCAGCAGTTTCCGGACAGGGAAGAACCACGAGCAGTACTTC.

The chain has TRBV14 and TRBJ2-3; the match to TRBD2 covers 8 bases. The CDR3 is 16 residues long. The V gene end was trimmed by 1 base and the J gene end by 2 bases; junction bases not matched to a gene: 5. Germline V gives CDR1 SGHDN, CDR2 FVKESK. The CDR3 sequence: CASSQGRGVTTDTQYF. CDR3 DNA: TGTGCCAGCAGCCAAGGGCGGGGGGTCACCACAGATACGCAGTATTTT. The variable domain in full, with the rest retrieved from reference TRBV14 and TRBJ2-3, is EAGVTQFPSHSVIEKGQTVTLRCDPISGHDNLYWYRRVMGKEIKFLLHFVKESKQDESGMPNNRFLAERTGGTYSTLKVQPAELEDSGVYFCASSQGRGVTTDTQYFGPGTRLTVL.

The CDR3 sequence: CACDRGQNYGYTF. For the CDR3, the DNA is TGTGCCTGCGACAGGGGGCAGAACTATGGCTACACCTTC. This chain links TRBV30 with TRBJ1-2; TRBD1 aligns across 10 bases. Germline-derived CDR1 and CDR2 are GTSNPN and SVGIG (reference sequence). V lost 6 bases and J lost 2; bases outside the gene matches: 3. There are 13 residues in the CDR3.

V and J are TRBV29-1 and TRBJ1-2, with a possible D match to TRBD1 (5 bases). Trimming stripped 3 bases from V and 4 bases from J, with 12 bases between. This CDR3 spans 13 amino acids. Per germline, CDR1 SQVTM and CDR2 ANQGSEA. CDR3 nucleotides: TGCAGCGTTGATTATCAGGGTGGCTATGGCTACACCTTC. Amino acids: CSVDYQGGYGYTF. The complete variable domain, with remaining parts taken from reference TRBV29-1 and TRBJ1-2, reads SAVISQKPSRDICQRGTSLTIQCQVDSQVTMMFWYRQQPGQSLTLIATANQGSEATYESGFVIDKFPISRPNLTFSTLTVSNMSPEDSSIYLCSVDYQGGYGYTFGSGTRLTVV.

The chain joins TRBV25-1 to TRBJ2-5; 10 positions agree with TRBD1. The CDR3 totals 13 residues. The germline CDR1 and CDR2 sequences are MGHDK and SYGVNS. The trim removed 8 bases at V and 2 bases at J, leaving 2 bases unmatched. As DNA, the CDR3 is TGTGCCAGCCGGGACAGGGGTCAAGAGACCCAGTACTTC. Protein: CASRDRGQETQYF.

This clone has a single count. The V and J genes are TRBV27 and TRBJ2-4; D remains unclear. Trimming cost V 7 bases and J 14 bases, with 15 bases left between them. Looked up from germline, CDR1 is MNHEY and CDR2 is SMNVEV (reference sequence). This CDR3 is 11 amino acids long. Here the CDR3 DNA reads TGTGCCAGCAAGTCCCGGCTAGTCGAGTACTTC. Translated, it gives CASKSRLVEYF.